Presented here are 26 T cell receptor beta chains from one specimen sequenced in a study of T cells expressing NK-cell markers. TCRdb reprocessed the 5' RACE reads and keeps a single row for each CDR3 protein, giving no DNA. Here the sample table reports 130,000 to 150,000 distinct CDR3 sequences. Sequenced input: blood T cells: a sorted CD56 or NKG2C T cell subset, CD4+ or CD8+ T cells, or bulk PBMC T cells (not recorded which). The receptors stem from a young man in good health.

CDR3 in amino acids: CSVVVLVDTQYF. The chain has TRBV20-1 and TRBJ2-3; as DNA is missing, the TRBD2 call by TCRdb cannot be tested. The CDR3 loop spans 12 amino acids. Germline CDR1 DFQATT, CDR2 SNEGSKA (reference sequence).

The rearrangement uses TRBV7-2 and TRBJ1-5. The germline V gene encodes CDR1 SGHTA and CDR2 FQGNSA. CDR3 length: 13 residues. CDR3 loop: CASSPTNNQPQHF.

The chain employs TRBV4-1 and TRBJ2-1; TCRdb lists TRBD2, though no DNA is available to test this call. The CDR3 runs to 17 residues. Germline lookup yields CDR1 MGHRA and CDR2 YSYEKL. CDR3 residues: CASSHPIAGGLHNEQFF.

V usage is TRBV20-1 and J usage is TRBJ2-3; TCRdb calls TRBD1, which cannot be checked without DNA. CDR1 and CDR2 from the germline V gene are DFQATT and SNEGSKA (reference sequence). The CDR3 is 16 residues long. The CDR3 sequence: CSARGQREAHTDTQYF.

V and J are TRBV5-6 and TRBJ1-2. Germline CDR1 reads SGHDT; CDR2 reads YYEEEE. The CDR3 is 13 residues long. The CDR3 is CASSFGGNYGYTF.

The rearrangement joins TRBV2 to TRBJ1-2. This CDR3 contains 15 residues. Per the germline V gene, CDR1 is SNHLY and CDR2 is FYNNEI. CDR3 sequence: CASIEDGAPNYGYTF.

The V gene is TRBV5-8, the J gene TRBJ2-7. This CDR3 region has 14 residues. Germline V lookup: CDR1 SGHTS, CDR2 YDEGEE. The CDR3 reads CASSLEGDSYEQYF.

The chain carries TRBV18 and TRBJ2-3; TCRdb's D call, TRBD1, is unchecked because there is no DNA. Germline assignment: CDR1 KGHSH and CDR2 LQKENI. The CDR3 runs 15 residues. CDR3 sequence reads: CASSPDRGQGDTQYF.

V usage is TRBV6-1 and J usage is TRBJ2-6; TCRdb proposes TRBD1, but this gene call is untestable without DNA. Germline V gene sequence: CDR1 MNHNS, CDR2 SASEGT. The CDR3 consists of 13 residues. The CDR3: CASSPGSPNVLTF.

The chain employs TRBV10-3 and TRBJ2-3. Per germline, CDR1 ENHRY and CDR2 SYGVKD. CDR3 length: 15 amino acids. CDR3 sequence reads: CAISESALVADTQYF.

The chain has TRBV19 and TRBJ2-5; TCRdb returns TRBD1, unconfirmable since there is no DNA. Germline CDR1 and CDR2: LNHDA and SQIVND (reference sequence). The length of the CDR3 is 13 residues. CDR3 protein: CARNDRGQETQYF.

The chain recombines TRBV6-2 or TRBV6-3 with TRBJ2-2; TCRdb reports TRBD2, a call that lacks DNA to check it against. Germline assignment: CDR1 MNHEY and CDR2 SVGEGT. The CDR3 has 16 amino acids. The CDR3 protein is CASSLGGGANTGELFF.

The chain joins TRBV7-6 to TRBJ1-5; TCRdb's assignment of TRBD1 cannot be checked, as there is no DNA. Germline values: CDR1 SGHVS, CDR2 FNYEAQ. This CDR3 has 15 residues. CDR3 protein: CASSSGTGLIQPQHF.

This chain's CDR3 is CASSDPGQSYEQYF. The chain links TRBV25-1 to TRBJ2-7; TCRdb proposes TRBD1, but this gene call is untestable without DNA. The CDR3 covers 14 residues. From germline, CDR1 is MGHDK and CDR2 SYGVNS.

This CDR3 reads CASSQDRARNTEAFF. The J gene is TRBJ1-1, the V gene TRBV4-3. The germline V gene has CDR1 LGHNA and CDR2 YSLEER. This CDR3 has 15 amino acids.

The chain is built from TRBV2 and TRBJ2-3. This CDR3 has 14 amino acids. Germline lookup yields CDR1 SNHLY and CDR2 FYNNEI. This CDR3 is CASSEVLGTDTQYF.

The CDR3 sequence: CASSPTNAPSTDTQYF. The chain has TRBV6-1 and TRBJ2-3; TCRdb lists TRBD1, though no DNA is available to test this call. This CDR3 is 16 amino acids long. From germline, CDR1 is MNHNS and CDR2 SASEGT.

The chain has TRBV20-1 and TRBJ2-1; TCRdb selects TRBD2, and the lack of DNA leaves this call unchecked. Germline CDR1 reads DFQATT; CDR2 reads SNEGSKA (reference sequence). The length of the CDR3 is 15 residues. CDR3 protein: CSVTELGLATGEQFF.

The V and J genes are TRBV19 and TRBJ2-7; TCRdb reports TRBD2, a call that lacks DNA to check it against. Germline assignment: CDR1 LNHDA and CDR2 SQIVND (reference sequence). CDR3 size: 16 residues. CDR3: CASSVASGRDPYEQYF.

The chain couples TRBV6-1 to TRBJ2-3; TCRdb's assignment of TRBD1 cannot be checked, as there is no DNA. This CDR3 comprises 14 residues. The germline CDR1 and CDR2 sequences are MNHNS and SASEGT. CDR3 in amino acids: CASSNRGRTDTQYF.

V gene TRBV27 combines with J gene TRBJ1-3. The CDR3 sequence is 13 residues long. The germline V gene encodes CDR1 MNHEY and CDR2 SMNVEV (reference sequence). The CDR3 spells CASSYQGSNTIYF.

V gene TRBV4-2 combines with J gene TRBJ2-2; checking the TCRdb D call of TRBD1 is not possible without DNA. From germline, CDR1 is LGHNA and CDR2 YNFKEQ. CDR3 length: 17 amino acids. The CDR3 spells CASSPGPGTGVTGELFF.

The V gene is TRBV3-1, the J gene TRBJ2-2; with no DNA, the TCRdb D assignment of TRBD2 cannot be verified. This CDR3 spans 15 amino acids. CDR1 and CDR2 from the germline V gene are LGHDT and YNNKEL (reference sequence). The CDR3 protein is CASSLKGGSSGELFF.

This chain uses TRBV7-9 with TRBJ2-7; TCRdb picks TRBD1, but there is no DNA to check that call. Germline V lookup: CDR1 SEHNR, CDR2 FQNEAQ (reference sequence). This CDR3 has 16 residues. The CDR3 sequence: CASSLELVTVSYEQYF.

The rearrangement uses TRBV9 and TRBJ1-2; TCRdb outputs TRBD1, but without DNA this stays unchecked. Germline assignment: CDR1 SGDLS and CDR2 YYNGEE. This CDR3 is built from 16 residues. The CDR3 region is CASSVSIGGSNYGYTF.

This chain links TRBV9 with TRBJ2-2. Germline V gene sequence: CDR1 SGDLS, CDR2 YYNGEE. The CDR3 sequence is 15 residues long. The chain's CDR3 is CASSEHTPSAGELFF.